This record covers a single T cell receptor beta chain. Its antigen is not known. CDR3 size: 15 residues. The V gene end was trimmed by 0 bases and the J gene end by 6 bases; junction bases not matched to a gene: 7. The germline gives CDR1 SGDLS, CDR2 YYNGEE. These data originate in a study of STAT5B mutations in CD4+ large granular lymphocyte leukemia. TCRdb's copy holds only in-frame clones and misses some; the assay was immunoSEQ multiplex PCR. The sample carries 30,000 to 40,000 clones, about 70% recorded once. General observations from the study: Top patient clones used TRBV06 genes more often: 8/27 versus 2/35 in controls.

This receptor was identified in a human donor in good health. The genes are TRBV9 and TRBJ2-7; 9 nucleotides line up with TRBD1. The sequencing sample was made of CD4+ T cells from blood buffy coats. The CDR3 reads CASSVGNRGPREQYF. The CDR3, as DNA: TGTGCCAGCAGCGTAGGGAACAGGGGGCCTCGCGAGCAGTACTTC.